This T cell receptor (beta chain) was sequenced in a study of shared clonotypes between healthy human individuals. Here immunoSEQ multiplex PCR was the method, and the copy in TCRdb shows in-frame clones only, minus some. The sample lists 2 million to 2.5 million clones, 90% to 95% seen once, with 0.13% in the top ten. Looked up from germline, CDR1 is LGHNA and CDR2 is YNFKEQ. The V segment lost 0 bases and the J segment 8 bases; nucleotides outside the gene matches: 16. The CDR3 has 18 residues. The V gene is TRBV4-2, the J gene TRBJ2-7, with 10 bases fitting TRBD1. Sequenced input: naive CD4+ T cells sorted from blood. The subset was: CD45RA+ positively selected. This clonotype originated in a man aged 18 to 30 in good health. CDR3 bases: TGTGCCAGCAGCCAAGATAAGACAGGGGGCACCGATTTCAAGCAGCAGTACTTC. The encoded protein is CASSQDKTGGTDFKQQYF.